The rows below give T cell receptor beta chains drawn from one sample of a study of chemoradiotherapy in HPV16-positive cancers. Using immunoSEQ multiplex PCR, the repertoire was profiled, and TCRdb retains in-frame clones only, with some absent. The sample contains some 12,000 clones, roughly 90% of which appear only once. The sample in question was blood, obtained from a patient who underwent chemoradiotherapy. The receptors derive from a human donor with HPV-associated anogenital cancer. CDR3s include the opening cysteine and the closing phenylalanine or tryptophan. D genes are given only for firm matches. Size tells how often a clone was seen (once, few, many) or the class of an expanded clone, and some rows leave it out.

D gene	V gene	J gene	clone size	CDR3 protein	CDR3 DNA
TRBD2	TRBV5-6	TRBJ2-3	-	CASSLSLAGSSTDTQYF	TGTGCCAGCAGCTTGTCCCTAGCGGGGTCTAGCACAGATACGCAGTATTTT
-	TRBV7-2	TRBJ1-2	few	CASSLAGVGGYTF	TGTGCCAGCAGCTTAGCCGGGGTTGGAGGCTACACCTTC
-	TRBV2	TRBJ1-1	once	CASSEAANPNTEAFF	TGTGCCAGCAGTGAAGCGGCGAATCCGAACACTGAAGCTTTCTTT
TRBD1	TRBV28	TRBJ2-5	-	CASSLPGGVEETQYF	TGTGCCAGCAGTTTGCCAGGGGGAGTAGAAGAGACCCAGTACTTC
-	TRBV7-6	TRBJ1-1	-	CASSLEMNTEAFF	TGTGCCAGCAGCTTAGAGATGAACACTGAAGCTTTCTTT
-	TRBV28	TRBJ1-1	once	CASSGQNLNTEAFF	TGTGCCAGCAGCGGACAGAACCTGAACACTGAAGCTTTCTTT
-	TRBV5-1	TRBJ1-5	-	CASSLGGLGNQPQHF	TGCGCCAGCAGCTTGGGAGGGTTGGGCAATCAGCCCCAGCATTTT
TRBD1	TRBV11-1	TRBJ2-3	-	CASSLDETGSADTQYF	TGTGCCAGCAGCTTAGATGAGACAGGGTCTGCGGATACGCAGTATTTT
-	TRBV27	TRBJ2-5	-	CASSAPGRVSETQYF	TGTGCCAGCAGTGCCCCGGGCAGGGTGTCGGAGACCCAGTACTTC
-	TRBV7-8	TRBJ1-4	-	CASSLGGGIDEKLFF	TGTGCCAGCAGCTTAGGAGGGGGAATTGATGAAAAACTGTTTTTT
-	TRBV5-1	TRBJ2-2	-	CASSLSGELFF	TGCGCCAGCAGCTTGTCCGGGGAGCTGTTTTTT
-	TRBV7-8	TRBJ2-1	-	CASRRSAGITYNEQFF	TGTGCCAGCAGGCGTTCTGCGGGGATAACCTACAATGAGCAGTTCTTC
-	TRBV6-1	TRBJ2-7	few	CASSETAREYF	TGTGCCAGCAGTGAAACGGCACGGGAGTACTTC
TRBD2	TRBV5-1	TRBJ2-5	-	CASSLGASGTQETQYF	TGCGCCAGCAGCTTGGGGGCTAGCGGGACCCAAGAGACCCAGTACTTC
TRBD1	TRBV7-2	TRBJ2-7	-	CASSLAGTDPYEQYF	TGTGCCAGCAGCTTAGCCGGGACAGACCCCTACGAGCAGTACTTC
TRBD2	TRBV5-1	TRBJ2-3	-	CASSLGLAGADTQYF	TGCGCCAGCAGCTTGGGACTAGCGGGGGCGGATACGCAGTATTTT
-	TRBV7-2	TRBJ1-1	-	CASRIQGLNTEAFF	TGTGCCAGCAGAATACAGGGCTTGAACACTGAAGCTTTCTTT
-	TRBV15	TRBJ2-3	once	CATTGRISTDTQYF	TGTGCCACCACCGGTCGCATTAGCACAGATACGCAGTATTTT
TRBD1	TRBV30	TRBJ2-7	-	CAWKQGTYEQYF	TGTGCCTGGAAACAGGGGACCTACGAGCAGTACTTC
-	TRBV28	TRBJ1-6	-	CASKTSKGSPLHF	TGTGCCAGCAAGACAAGCAAAGGTTCACCCCTCCACTTT
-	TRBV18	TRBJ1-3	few	CASSPGLEDTIYF	TGTGCCAGCTCACCAGGACTTGAAGACACCATATATTTT
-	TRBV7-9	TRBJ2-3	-	CASSLDPPPDTQYF	TGTGCCAGCAGCTTAGATCCCCCTCCAGATACGCAGTATTTT
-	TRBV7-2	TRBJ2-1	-	CASSLGGWAETYNEQFF	TGTGCCAGCAGCTTAGGCGGGTGGGCAGAAACCTACAATGAGCAGTTCTTC
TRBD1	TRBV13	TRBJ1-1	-	CASSRTGLAEAFF	TGTGCCAGCAGCAGGACAGGCCTCGCTGAAGCTTTCTTT
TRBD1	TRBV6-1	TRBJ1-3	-	CASKRGGGNTIYF	TGTGCCAGCAAGCGAGGGGGCGGAAACACCATATATTTT
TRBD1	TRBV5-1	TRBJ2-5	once	CASSSPGQGGETQYF	TGCGCCAGCAGTTCCCCGGGACAGGGAGGAGAGACCCAGTACTTC
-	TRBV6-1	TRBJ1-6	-	CASSVGVRIDNSPLHF	TGTGCCAGCAGTGTGGGGGTTCGAATAGATAATTCACCCCTCCACTTT
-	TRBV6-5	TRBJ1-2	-	CASRGTVWGYTF	TGTGCCAGCAGGGGGACGGTGTGGGGCTACACCTTC
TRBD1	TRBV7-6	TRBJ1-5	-	CASSPQGWENQPQHF	TGTGCCAGCAGCCCACAGGGGTGGGAGAATCAGCCCCAGCATTTT
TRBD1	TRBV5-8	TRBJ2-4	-	CASSLGGQLGNIQYF	TGTGCCAGCAGCTTGGGGGGACAGCTAGGAAACATTCAGTACTTC
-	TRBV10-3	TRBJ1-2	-	CAISAGDTYGYTF	TGTGCCATCAGTGCAGGGGATACCTATGGCTACACCTTC
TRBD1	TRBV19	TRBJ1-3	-	CASSFLDRGRFSGNTIYF	TGTGCCAGTAGCTTCCTCGACAGGGGAAGGTTCTCTGGAAACACCATATATTTT
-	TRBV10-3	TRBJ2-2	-	CAISVVSGPNTGELFF	TGTGCCATCAGTGTCGTCTCAGGCCCGAACACCGGGGAGCTGTTTTTT
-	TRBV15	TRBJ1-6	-	CATSRGRLQNSPLHF	TGTGCCACCAGCAGAGGTCGGCTCCAGAATTCACCCCTCCACTTT
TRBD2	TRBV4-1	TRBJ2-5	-	CASSQGRLAGNQETQYF	TGCGCCAGCAGCCAAGGCCGACTAGCGGGGAATCAAGAGACCCAGTACTTC
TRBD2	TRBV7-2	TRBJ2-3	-	CASSLALAGGTFTDTQYF	TGTGCCAGCAGCTTAGCGCTAGCGGGGGGGACCTTCACAGATACGCAGTATTTT
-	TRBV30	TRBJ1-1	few	CAWSGDRTNTEAFF	TGTGCCTGGAGTGGTGACAGGACGAACACTGAAGCTTTCTTT
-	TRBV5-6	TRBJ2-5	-	CASSLFSGESQETQYF	TGTGCCAGCAGCTTGTTTTCAGGCGAGTCCCAAGAGACCCAGTACTTC
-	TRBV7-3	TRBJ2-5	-	CASSLSREETQYF	TGTGCCAGCAGCTTATCCAGGGAGGAGACCCAGTACTTC
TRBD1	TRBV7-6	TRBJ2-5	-	CASSSPQGEYETQYF	TGTGCCAGCAGCTCCCCACAGGGGGAGTATGAGACCCAGTACTTC
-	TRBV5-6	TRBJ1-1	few	CASSLWYRLYTEAFF	TGTGCCAGCAGCTTGTGGTACAGACTCTACACTGAAGCTTTCTTT
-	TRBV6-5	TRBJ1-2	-	CASRAAGFYGYTF	TGTGCCAGCAGAGCCGCCGGGTTCTATGGCTACACCTTC
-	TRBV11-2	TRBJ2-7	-	CASSALGMGLYEQYF	TGTGCCAGCAGCGCCTTGGGAATGGGGCTCTACGAGCAGTACTTC
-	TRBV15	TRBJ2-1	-	CATSRTSGGKLGAAEQFF	TGTGCCACCAGCAGAACCTCAGGTGGCAAACTCGGGGCTGCTGAGCAGTTCTTC
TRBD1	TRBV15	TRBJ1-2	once	CATRRGQLSHGYTF	TGTGCCACCAGGAGGGGACAGTTAAGCCATGGCTACACCTTC
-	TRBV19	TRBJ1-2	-	CASTGREGLYGYTF	TGTGCCAGTACAGGCAGGGAGGGCCTCTATGGCTACACCTTC
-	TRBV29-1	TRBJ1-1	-	CSVDQGRNTEAFF	TGCAGCGTTGATCAGGGGAGGAACACTGAAGCTTTCTTT